The 23 T cell receptor beta chains given below trace back to one sample, sequenced in a study of identical twins. Each CDR3 protein gets one entry after TCRdb re-called the 5' RACE reads with MiXCR. Among about 890,000 distinct CDR3 sequences listed, 10% to 15% were seen once. This sample was shared with a second study, whose subject was yellow fever vaccine responses in identical twins.

The sequencing input was PBMCs. The receptors derive from a woman between 18 and 29 years old in good health.

This clonotype was found a few times. The chain carries TRBV3-1 and TRBJ1-5, with D perhaps TRBD1 (5 bases). V lost 4 bases to trimming and J lost 0 bases, with 13 bases between them. The V gene's germline CDR1 is LGHDT and CDR2 YNNKEL (reference sequence). The CDR3 totals 16 residues. CDR3 nucleotide sequence: TGTGCCAGCAGCCCTGGGGCGGCCTATAGCAATCAGCCCCAGCATTTT. This codes for CASSPGAAYSNQPQHF. Variable domain in full (rest from reference TRBV3-1 and TRBJ1-5): DTAVSQTPKYLVTQMGNDKSIKCEQNLGHDTMYWYKQDSKKFLKIMFSYNNKELIINETVPNRFSPKSPDKAHLNLHINSLELGDSAVYFCASSPGAAYSNQPQHFGDGTRLSIL.

The chain carries TRBV10-3 and TRBJ2-3, with D uncertain. The CDR3 runs to 15 residues. The ends were cut back, 0 bases at V and 0 bases at J, with 7 bases in the middle. The germline V gene has CDR1 ENHRY and CDR2 SYGVKD. The CDR3 protein is CAISESELSTDTQYF. CDR3 bases: TGTGCCATCAGTGAGTCTGAACTTAGCACAGATACGCAGTATTTT.

J is TRBJ2-5 and V is TRBV27; D possibly corresponds to TRBD1 (6 bases). Germline assignment: CDR1 MNHEY and CDR2 SMNVEV (reference sequence). The CDR3 length is 18 residues. Trimming took 5 bases from V and 2 from J, leaving 24 bases between them. The CDR3: CASSRAYHLPGTQETQYF. The CDR3 bases are TGTGCCAGCAGTAGAGCGTATCACCTACCGGGGACACAAGAGACCCAGTACTTC.

This chain links TRBV3-1 with TRBJ1-6, with D unclear. The V gene lost 9 bases and the J gene lost 5 bases, with 8 bases spanning the gap. The CDR3 is 12 residues long. Germline lookup yields CDR1 LGHDT and CDR2 YNNKEL (reference sequence). The CDR3 DNA follows: TGTGCCAGTGATGGGCATAATTCACCCCTCCACTTT. Translating gives CASDGHNSPLHF.

The table lists this clonotype with a few counts. This chain joins TRBV2 and TRBJ1-5; 8 nucleotides agree with TRBD1. J gave up 9 bases and V 5 bases, and 3 bases lay outside the gene matches. The CDR3 has 12 residues. The germline gives CDR1 SNHLY, CDR2 FYNNEI. As DNA, the CDR3 is TGTGCCAGCAGTTCAGGACAGGGGCCCCAGCATTTT. As protein: CASSSGQGPQHF. The complete variable domain, with remaining parts taken from reference TRBV2 and TRBJ1-5, reads EPEVTQTPSHQVTQMGQEVILRCVPISNHLYFYWYRQILGQKVEFLVSFYNNEISEKSEIFDDQFSVERPDGSNFTLKIRSTKLEDSAMYFCASSSGQGPQHFGDGTRLSIL.

This clonotype was seen a handful of times. The DNA of the CDR3 is TGTGCCATGAGCCCCGGGGACCGCTTAGCTTTCTTT. This translates into CAMSPGDRLAFF. The chain uses TRBV5-5 and TRBJ1-1; the D gene is possibly TRBD1 (5 bases). The V gene lost 9 bases and the J gene lost 10 bases, with 19 bases spanning the gap. Germline V gene data show CDR1 as SGHKS and CDR2 as YYEKEE (reference sequence). The CDR3 loop spans 12 amino acids. Variable domain in full (rest from reference TRBV5-5 and TRBJ1-1): DAGVTQSPTHLIKTRGQQVTLRCSPISGHKSVSWYQQVLGQGPQFIFQYYEKEERGRGNFPDRFSARQFPNYSSELNVNALLLGDSALYLCAMSPGDRLAFFGQGTRLTVV.

The rearrangement joins TRBV12-3 or TRBV12-4 to TRBJ1-3; no definite D call. Trimming took off 6 bases at V and 4 bases at J, with 4 bases between the two ends. The CDR3 covers 11 residues. The chain's CDR3 is CASRIGNTIYF. CDR3 DNA sequence: TGTGCCAGCAGGATAGGAAACACCATATATTTT.

A few counts support this clonotype. The chain combines TRBV6-5 with TRBJ2-5; 8 positions agree with TRBD2. CDR3 length: 18 amino acids. The V segment lost 3 bases and the J segment 0 bases; nucleotides outside the gene matches: 12. From germline, CDR1 is MNHEY and CDR2 SVGAGI. The CDR3 here is CASSYSERLAGYQETQYF. In DNA, the CDR3 is TGTGCCAGCAGTTATAGTGAACGCCTAGCGGGTTACCAAGAGACCCAGTACTTC.

This clonotype was seen a few times. The chain couples TRBV19 to TRBJ2-3; D is unresolved. The germline V gene has CDR1 LNHDA and CDR2 SQIVND (reference sequence). The V end was cut by 4 bases, the J end by 1 base, with 15 bases between. This CDR3 contains 16 residues. The CDR3 region is CASSNPLVRGTDTQYF. Written as DNA, the CDR3 is TGTGCCAGTAGTAACCCTCTAGTTCGCGGCACAGATACGCAGTATTTT. The entire variable domain, with the rest obtained from reference TRBV19 and TRBJ2-3, is as follows: DGGITQSPKYLFRKEGQNVTLSCEQNLNHDAMYWYRQDPGQGLRLIYYSQIVNDFQKGDIAEGYSVSREKKESFPLTVTSAQKNPTAFYLCASSNPLVRGTDTQYFGPGTRLTVL.

The chain combines TRBV15 with TRBJ2-5, with 11 nucleotides matching TRBD2. The germline V gene encodes CDR1 LNHNV and CDR2 YYDKDF (reference sequence). The CDR3 covers 18 residues. V shed 0 bases, J shed 5 bases, and the junction held 11 bases outside the gene matches. The CDR3 loop reads CATSRDQTSGVVLETQYF. The CDR3, as DNA: TGTGCCACCAGCAGAGATCAGACTAGCGGGGTGGTTCTGGAGACCCAGTACTTC.

This clonotype was recorded at least ten times. The V call is TRBV12-3 or TRBV12-4, the J call TRBJ1-2; tentatively, D is TRBD1 (6 bases). The V gene lost 6 bases and the J gene lost 4 bases, with 12 bases spanning the gap. The CDR3 is 13 residues long. The CDR3 region has the DNA TGTGCCAGCAGCGGACAGATTTTCTATGGCTACACCTTC. This gives the protein CASSGQIFYGYTF.

This clonotype showed up just a few times. This chain links TRBV6-1 with TRBJ2-5; 11 nucleotides align to TRBD2. The J segment lost 2 bases and the V segment lost 7 bases, leaving 12 bases of the junction unmatched. Germline values: CDR1 MNHNS, CDR2 SASEGT. The CDR3 is made up of 17 amino acids. The CDR3 DNA sequence: TGTGCCAGCACCCAACTCCGGACTAGCGGGTGGCAAGAGACCCAGTACTTC. It translates to CASTQLRTSGWQETQYF.

The V call is TRBV5-1, the J call TRBJ2-3; either TRBD1 or TRBD2 may fit D (5 bases each). CDR1 is SGHRS and CDR2 is YFSETQ in the germline V gene. The CDR3 length is 14 residues. V lost 4 bases and J 2 bases, leaving 11 bases between the germline ends. The CDR3 DNA follows: TGCGCCAGCAGCCGGGACCAACTCACAGATACGCAGTATTTT. It codes for CASSRDQLTDTQYF.

In regard to this clonotype: A much bigger clone sits one base away, suggesting this may be a read error. The chain has TRBV12-3 or TRBV12-4 and TRBJ1-1; TRBD1 might be the D (6 bases). V was clipped by 6 bases and J by 6 bases, with 17 bases between them. This CDR3 is 14 amino acids long. CDR3 region: CASSLGQPGAEAFF. The DNA for the CDR3 is TGTGCCAGCAGCCTAGGACAGCCGGGGGCTGAAGCTTTCTTT.

This clonotype has more than one count but fewer than ten. A junction end diverges from the germline sequence, so it may reflect a read error. The chain has TRBV7-2 and TRBJ2-7, with 10 positions matching TRBD2. CDR1 is SGHTA and CDR2 is FQGNSA in the germline V gene. This CDR3 region has 15 residues. As DNA, the CDR3 is TGTGCCAGCAACTTAGAGGTAGCGGGAGGTTACGAGCAGTACTTC. Translating it yields CASNLEVAGGYEQYF.

This clonotype was detected only a few times. The chain has TRBV28 and TRBJ2-4; D not resolved. Looked up from germline, CDR1 is MDHEN and CDR2 is SYDVKM. Trimming stripped 5 bases from V and 8 bases from J, with 7 bases between. The CDR3 contains 11 residues. The CDR3 DNA follows: TGTGCCAGCAGTCGTTTGGACATTCAGTACTTC. This gives the protein CASSRLDIQYF.

The chain employs TRBV12-3 or TRBV12-4 and TRBJ2-3, with TRBD1 matching over 7 bases. V was pared by 5 bases and J by 6 bases, with 8 bases of the junction left unmatched. The length of the CDR3 is 14 residues. This CDR3 reads CASSPGQVPDTQYF. The CDR3 nucleotides read TGTGCCAGCAGTCCAGGACAGGTTCCGGATACGCAGTATTTT.

This clonotype was recorded many times. CDR3 sequence (DNA): TGTGCCAGCAGTTATCTACAGGTGCTCCAAGAGACCCAGTACTTC. It encodes CASSYLQVLQETQYF. The genes are TRBV6-2 or TRBV6-3 and TRBJ2-5, with D possibly TRBD1 on 5 matching bases. Germline V gene lookup returns CDR1 MNHEY and CDR2 SVGEGT. Trimming shortened V by 3 bases and J by 1 base, and 12 bases separated the two germline ends. The CDR3 covers 15 residues.

This clonotype was seen at least ten times. The V call is TRBV20-1, the J call TRBJ1-5; D not resolved. V dropped 2 bases and J dropped 6 bases, with 11 bases sitting between them. The CDR3 loop spans 13 amino acids. Germline-derived CDR1 and CDR2 are DFQATT and SNEGSKA (reference sequence). CDR3 nucleotides: TGCAGTGCTAGACCGGACTGGGGTCAGCCCCAGCATTTT. This sequence encodes CSARPDWGQPQHF.

This clonotype came up many times. The gene calls are TRBV29-1 and TRBJ1-2; 7 positions match TRBD1. This CDR3 has 12 amino acids. The V and J ends lost 6 bases and 8 bases, in that order; junction bases with no gene match: 9. Germline assignment: CDR1 SQVTM and CDR2 ANQGSEA. In nucleotides, the CDR3 is TGCAGCGTCTCCGACAGGGAGGAAGGCTACACCTTC. This encodes CSVSDREEGYTF.

The rearrangement uses TRBV2 and TRBJ1-6; TRBD1 agrees at 8 bases. Looked up from germline, CDR1 is SNHLY and CDR2 is FYNNEI. Trimming took 7 bases from V and 9 from J; bases not matched to a gene: 14. The CDR3 length is 16 residues. The CDR3 nucleotides read TGTGCCAGCATTCCGACAGGACAGGGACTGAGTTCACCCCTCCACTTT. It specifies CASIPTGQGLSSPLHF.

This clonotype was found a few times. This chain uses TRBV25-1 with TRBJ2-3; 7 bases align to TRBD2. Germline V gene lookup returns CDR1 MGHDK and CDR2 SYGVNS. The CDR3 runs to 18 residues. V trimming: 1 base; J trimming: 0 bases; junction bases outside the gene matches: 10. The CDR3 spells CASSEWASGSSSTDTQYF. The CDR3 coding sequence is TGTGCCAGCAGTGAATGGGCTAGCGGTTCCTCTAGCACAGATACGCAGTATTTT.

In the case of this clonotype: A junction end diverges from the germline sequence, so it may reflect a read error. The gene calls are TRBV27 and TRBJ1-1; the match to TRBD1 covers 7 bases. CDR1 is MNHEY and CDR2 is SMNVEV in the germline V gene (reference sequence). The CDR3 consists of 13 residues. The CDR3 loop is CASRGQQNTEASF. The CDR3 DNA is TGTGCCAGCAGGGGACAGCAGAACACTGAAGCTTCCTTT.